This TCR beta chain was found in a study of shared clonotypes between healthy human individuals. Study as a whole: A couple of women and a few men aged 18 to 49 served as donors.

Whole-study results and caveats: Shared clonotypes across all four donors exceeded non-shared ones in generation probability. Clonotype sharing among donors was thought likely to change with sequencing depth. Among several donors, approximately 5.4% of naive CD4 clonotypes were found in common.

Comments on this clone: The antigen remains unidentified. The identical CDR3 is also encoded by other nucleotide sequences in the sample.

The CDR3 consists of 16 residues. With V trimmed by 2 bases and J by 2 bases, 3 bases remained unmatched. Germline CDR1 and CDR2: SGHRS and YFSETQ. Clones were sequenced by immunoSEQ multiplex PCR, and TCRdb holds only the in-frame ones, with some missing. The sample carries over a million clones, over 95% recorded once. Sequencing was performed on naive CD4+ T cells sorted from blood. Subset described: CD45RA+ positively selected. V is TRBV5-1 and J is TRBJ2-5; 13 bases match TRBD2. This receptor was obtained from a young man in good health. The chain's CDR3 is CASSFGLAGVQETQYF. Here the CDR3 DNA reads TGCGCCAGCAGCTTCGGACTAGCGGGAGTACAAGAGACCCAGTACTTC.